A selection of T cell receptor beta chains follows, all from one sample in a study of T cell responses to AZD1222 COVID-19 vaccine. Generated by immunoSEQ multiplex PCR, the TCRdb table keeps only in-frame clones and is missing some. The sample includes tens of thousands of clones, about 90% seen only once; the top ten take roughly 4%. The sample was peripheral blood, taken on day 0 of AZD1222 vaccination. Every receptor here comes from an adult in good health. CDR3s include the opening cysteine and the closing phenylalanine or tryptophan. The D gene is left open where the match is weak. Clone sizes are given selectively: once, few, many, or a class where the clone is expanded.

size	V	D	J	CDR3	DNA
once	TRBV12-3/TRBV12-4	-	TRBJ2-1	CASGAGYNEQFF	TGTGCCAGCGGGGCCGGCTACAATGAGCAGTTCTTC
few	TRBV4-1	-	TRBJ2-1	CASSQHSYNEQFF	TGCGCCAGCAGCCAACACTCCTACAATGAGCAGTTCTTC
-	TRBV6-6	-	TRBJ2-7	CASSYIVGSYEQYF	TGTGCCAGCAGTTACATCGTGGGCTCCTACGAGCAGTACTTC
-	TRBV28	TRBD1	TRBJ1-2	CASSQGANYGYTF	TGTGCCAGCAGTCAGGGGGCTAACTATGGCTACACCTTC
-	TRBV5-1	-	TRBJ1-4	CASSLAPGGDEKLFF	TGCGCCAGCAGCTTGGCCCCGGGGGGAGACGAAAAACTGTTTTTT
-	TRBV30	-	TRBJ1-2	CAWIPGIRGYTF	TGTGCCTGGATACCGGGGATTCGCGGCTACACCTTC
-	TRBV14	TRBD2	TRBJ2-3	CASRGLAVTDTQYF	TGTGCCAGTAGGGGACTAGCGGTAACAGATACGCAGTATTTT
-	TRBV28	TRBD2	TRBJ2-7	CASSLVGGYEQYF	TGTGCCAGCAGTTTGGTGGGGGGGTACGAGCAGTACTTC
-	TRBV7-6	TRBD1	TRBJ2-2	CASSLPHDRVTGELFF	TGTGCCAGCAGCTTGCCCCATGACAGGGTCACCGGGGAGCTGTTTTTT
-	TRBV3-1/TRBV3-2	-	TRBJ2-7	CASGDRHSEQYF	TGTGCCAGCGGCGATCGGCACAGCGAGCAGTACTTC
-	TRBV27	-	TRBJ1-5	CASSNGGIQPQHF	TGTGCCAGCAGCAATGGGGGTATACAGCCCCAGCATTTT
-	TRBV7-8	-	TRBJ2-3	CASSTYLGSTDTQYF	TGTGCCAGCAGCACCTATCTCGGGAGCACAGATACGCAGTATTTT
-	TRBV2	-	TRBJ1-2	CASFGGGSTPNYGYTF	TGTGCCAGCTTCGGGGGGGGATCAACACCAAACTATGGCTACACCTTC
-	TRBV18	-	TRBJ2-7	CASSPRTDYYEQYF	TGTGCCAGCTCACCAAGGACAGATTACTACGAGCAGTACTTC
-	TRBV7-2	TRBD2	TRBJ2-3	CASSLTSGGAGTQYF	TGTGCCAGCAGCTTAACTAGCGGGGGGGCGGGGACGCAGTATTTT
-	TRBV2	-	TRBJ1-6	CASSRLSYNSPLHF	TGTGCCAGCAGCAGACTTAGTTATAATTCACCCCTCCACTTT
-	TRBV2	TRBD1	TRBJ2-2	CASRTSTGAGELFF	TGTGCCAGCAGAACTTCGACAGGGGCCGGGGAGCTGTTTTTT
-	TRBV7-3	TRBD2	TRBJ2-1	CASSLGSGLAAYNEQFF	TGTGCCAGCAGCTTAGGGTCGGGACTAGCGGCCTACAATGAGCAGTTCTTC
-	TRBV5-4	-	TRBJ2-7	CASSPGAGTHYEQYF	TGTGCCAGCAGCCCAGGCGCAGGGACCCACTACGAGCAGTACTTC
-	TRBV3-1/TRBV3-2	-	TRBJ1-1	CASTTRGANTEAFF	TGTGCCAGCACCACCCGCGGGGCGAACACTGAAGCTTTCTTT
-	TRBV2	TRBD1	TRBJ1-2	CASRRQGANYGYTF	TGTGCCAGCAGAAGACAGGGGGCCAACTATGGCTACACCTTC
-	TRBV6-5	-	TRBJ1-6	CASSYGYNSPLHF	TGTGCCAGCAGTTACGGATATAATTCACCCCTCCACTTT
-	TRBV19	-	TRBJ2-6	CASSIGYGALSGANVLTF	TGTGCCAGTAGTATTGGTTATGGAGCCCTCTCTGGGGCCAACGTCCTGACTTTC
-	TRBV5-1	-	TRBJ1-1	CASRRTGGTEAFF	TGCGCCAGCAGAAGAACGGGGGGTACTGAAGCTTTCTTT
-	TRBV5-1	-	TRBJ2-1	CASSLAGAGAYNEQFF	TGCGCCAGCAGCTTGGCAGGGGCTGGGGCCTACAATGAGCAGTTCTTC
-	TRBV9	TRBD1	TRBJ1-1	CASSVGGTGNTEAFF	TGTGCCAGCAGCGTAGGGGGGACAGGCAACACTGAAGCTTTCTTT
-	TRBV10-3	-	TRBJ2-3	CAALTSDTQYF	TGTGCCGCCCTCACTTCAGATACGCAGTATTTT
-	TRBV6-5	TRBD1	TRBJ1-1	CASSTGTVGISFF	TGTGCCAGCAGCACCGGGACAGTGGGGATCTCCTTCTTT
-	TRBV2	TRBD1	TRBJ1-1	CASSESMTGLAEAFF	TGTGCCAGCAGTGAATCGATGACAGGGTTGGCTGAAGCTTTCTTT
-	TRBV5-4	-	TRBJ2-6	CASSFLQPSGANVLTF	TGTGCCAGCAGCTTTCTTCAGCCCTCTGGGGCCAACGTCCTGACTTTC
-	TRBV6-5	TRBD2	TRBJ2-3	CASRTSGDTDTQYF	TGTGCCAGCAGAACTAGCGGGGACACAGATACGCAGTATTTT
-	TRBV2	-	TRBJ2-2	CASSPGLSKGELFF	TGTGCCAGCAGTCCGGGACTCTCTAAAGGGGAGCTGTTTTTT
-	TRBV2	TRBD1	TRBJ1-4	CASSPGGGAPEKLFF	TGTGCCAGCAGTCCAGGGGGAGGGGCTCCTGAAAAACTGTTTTTT
-	TRBV5-8	-	TRBJ2-7	CASSLRGPTYEQYF	TGTGCCAGCAGCTTGAGGGGCCCTACCTACGAGCAGTACTTC
once	TRBV5-1	-	TRBJ2-4	CASSQNYIQYF	TGCGCCAGCAGCCAAAACTACATTCAGTACTTC
-	TRBV7-9	TRBD2	TRBJ2-1	CASSATSGGPFYLYNEQFF	TGTGCCAGCAGCGCCACTAGCGGGGGCCCTTTCTACCTATACAATGAGCAGTTCTTC
once	TRBV19	-	TRBJ2-3	CASSKGGGTDTQYF	TGTGCCAGTAGTAAGGGAGGAGGCACAGATACGCAGTATTTT